These T cell receptor beta chains were read from a single sample in a study of cytomegalovirus exposure and HLA in healthy donors. Libraries were prepared by immunoSEQ multiplex PCR; TCRdb keeps only in-frame clonotypes and omits some of them. This table holds about 160,000 clones, around four fifths found once. The sequencing input was PBMCs. These TCRs come from a man between 18 and 29 years old in good health and CMV-seronegative. CDR3s include the opening cysteine and the closing phenylalanine or tryptophan. D genes are given only for firm matches. Clone size is shown for a subset of rows, as once, few, many or a class of expanded clone.

abundance	v_gene	d_gene	j_gene	CDR3aa	CDR3nt
NA	TRBV7-2	TRBD1	TRBJ2-4	CASSFGDRVVDIQYF	TGTGCCAGCAGCTTCGGGGACAGGGTCGTGGACATTCAGTACTTC
NA	TRBV5-1	TRBD2	TRBJ2-1	CASSQAGGYNEQFF	TGCGCCAGCAGCCAAGCGGGAGGTTACAATGAGCAGTTCTTC
NA	TRBV6-6	TRBD1	TRBJ2-7	CASSYSQQGASYEQYF	TGTGCCAGCAGTTACTCGCAACAGGGGGCCTCCTACGAGCAGTACTTC
NA	TRBV6-1	NA	TRBJ1-1	CASSEQVTEAFF	TGTGCCAGCAGTGAACAGGTCACTGAAGCTTTCTTT
NA	TRBV19	TRBD2	TRBJ2-3	CASSAPLTGGPDTQYF	TGTGCCAGTAGTGCTCCTCTAACGGGAGGGCCCGATACGCAGTATTTT
NA	TRBV4-1	TRBD1	TRBJ2-1	CASRLITGQPYNEQFF	TGCGCCAGCAGGCTCATAACGGGACAGCCGTACAATGAGCAGTTCTTC
NA	TRBV27	NA	TRBJ1-6	CASAGTMAAGSPLHF	TGTGCCAGCGCCGGGACAATGGCTGCAGGTTCACCCCTCCACTTT
NA	TRBV28	TRBD1	TRBJ1-2	CASRGTGRYGYTF	TGTGCCAGCAGAGGGACAGGGCGCTATGGCTACACCTTC
NA	TRBV6-6	TRBD1	TRBJ2-1	CASSYSGQDYEQFF	TGTGCCAGCAGTTACTCTGGACAGGACTATGAGCAGTTCTTC
NA	TRBV6-6	TRBD2	TRBJ2-1	CASSPIVAGKSNEQFF	TGTGCCAGCAGCCCTATCGTAGCGGGAAAGAGCAATGAGCAGTTCTTC
NA	TRBV7-9	NA	TRBJ1-4	CSSSSSPGEKLFF	TGTTCCAGCAGCTCGAGCCCCGGGGAAAAACTGTTTTTT
NA	TRBV10-3	NA	TRBJ1-5	CAISAGRARNQPQHF	TGTGCCATCAGTGCGGGCAGGGCTAGAAATCAGCCCCAGCATTTT
NA	TRBV15	TRBD2	TRBJ2-1	CATSRDTPSGRASGNGNEQFF	TGTGCCACCAGCAGAGATACCCCTAGCGGGAGGGCCTCGGGGAATGGCAATGAGCAGTTCTTC
few	TRBV28	TRBD1	TRBJ1-5	CASSLEDRVVHQPQHF	TGTGCCAGCAGTTTAGAAGACAGGGTAGTCCATCAGCCCCAGCATTTT
NA	TRBV7-9	NA	TRBJ1-1	CASSTLQGEDTEAFF	TGTGCCAGCAGCACCCTACAGGGAGAGGACACTGAAGCTTTCTTT
NA	TRBV7-3	TRBD2	TRBJ2-7	CASSLMSGGEQYF	TGTGCCAGCAGCTTAATGTCGGGGGGAGAGCAGTACTTC
NA	TRBV5-1	TRBD1	TRBJ1-1	CASSLEGTVNTEAFF	TGCGCCAGCAGCTTGGAAGGGACAGTAAACACTGAAGCTTTCTTT
few	TRBV10-3	NA	TRBJ2-2	CAISEGWTRGTGELFF	TGTGCCATCAGTGAGGGGTGGACCCGGGGCACCGGGGAGCTGTTTTTT
NA	TRBV10-3	NA	TRBJ2-7	CAISESQGSTYEQYF	TGTGCCATCAGTGAGTCGCAGGGGTCTACCTACGAGCAGTACTTC
once	TRBV5-4	NA	TRBJ1-1	CASSWEDGTNTEAFF	TGTGCCAGCAGCTGGGAGGACGGAACGAACACTGAAGCTTTCTTT
few	TRBV2	NA	TRBJ1-5	CASTGRTDSNQPQHF	TGTGCCAGCACCGGACGGACAGATAGCAATCAGCCCCAGCATTTT